This paragraph covers one T cell receptor beta chain sequence. Antigen unknown. This entry belongs to a study of cytomegalovirus exposure and HLA in healthy donors. With 60 Vbeta and 13 Jbeta primers, the PCR was carried out. Source study methods: Counted up in a later analysis, unique TCR beta chains came to about 83 million, with some 9.9 million shared. Repertoires were generated with immunoSEQ multiplex PCR, while TCRdb's copy carries only in-frame clones and drops some. Clone size and the V and J calls come from that table; the DNA yielded D and trimming. The table has 100,000 to 120,000 clones, about three quarters seen once. Trimming took 1 base from V and 6 from J, leaving 9 bases between them. CDR1 and CDR2 from the germline V gene are SGHTA and FQGTGA. The CDR3 has 14 amino acids. Findings of the study overall: Previously analyzed data showed that most TCR beta V segments were productive at a frequency of about 87% or about 30%.

The sample comprised PBMCs. This TCR came from a woman aged 60-75 years in good health and CMV-seropositive. The chain recombines TRBV7-3 with TRBJ2-2, with D tentatively TRBD1 (5 bases). Here the CDR3 DNA reads TGTGCCAGCAGCTTAAACTCAGGGTCCGGGGAGCTGTTTTTT. Protein sequence: CASSLNSGSGELFF.